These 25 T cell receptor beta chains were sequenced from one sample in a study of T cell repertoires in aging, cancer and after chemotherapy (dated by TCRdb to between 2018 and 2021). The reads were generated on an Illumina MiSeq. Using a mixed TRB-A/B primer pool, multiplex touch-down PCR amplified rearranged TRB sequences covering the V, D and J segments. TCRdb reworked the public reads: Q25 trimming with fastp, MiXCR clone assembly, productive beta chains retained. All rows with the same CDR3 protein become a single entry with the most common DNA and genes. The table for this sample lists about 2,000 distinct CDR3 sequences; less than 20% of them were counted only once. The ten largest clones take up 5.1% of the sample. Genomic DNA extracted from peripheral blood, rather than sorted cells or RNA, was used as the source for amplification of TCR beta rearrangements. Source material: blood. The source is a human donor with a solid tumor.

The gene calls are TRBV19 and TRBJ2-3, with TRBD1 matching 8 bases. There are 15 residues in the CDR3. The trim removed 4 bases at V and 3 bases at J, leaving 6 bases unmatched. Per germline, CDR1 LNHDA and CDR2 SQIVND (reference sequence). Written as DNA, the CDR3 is TGTGCCAGTAGTACTGATCGGACAGGGACAGATACGCAGTATTTT. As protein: CASSTDRTGTDTQYF.

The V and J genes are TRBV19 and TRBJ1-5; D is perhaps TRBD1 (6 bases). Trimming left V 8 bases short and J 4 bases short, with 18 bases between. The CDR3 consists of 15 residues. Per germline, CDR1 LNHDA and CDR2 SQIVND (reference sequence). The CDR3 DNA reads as TGTGCCAGTGTGGACAGCCCGGGAGAGAATCAGCCCCAGCATTTT. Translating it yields CASVDSPGENQPQHF.

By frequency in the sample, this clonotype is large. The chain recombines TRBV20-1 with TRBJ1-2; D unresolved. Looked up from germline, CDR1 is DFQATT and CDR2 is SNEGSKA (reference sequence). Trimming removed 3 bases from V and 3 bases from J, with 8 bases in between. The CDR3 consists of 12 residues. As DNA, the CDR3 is TGCAGTGCTAGCACCGTGGACTATGGCTACACCTTC. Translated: CSASTVDYGYTF.

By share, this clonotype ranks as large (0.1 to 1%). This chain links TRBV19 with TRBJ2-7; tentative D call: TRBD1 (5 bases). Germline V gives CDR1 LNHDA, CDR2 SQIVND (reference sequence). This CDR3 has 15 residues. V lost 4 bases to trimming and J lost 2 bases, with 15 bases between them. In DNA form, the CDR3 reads TGTGCCAGTAGTAATGACAGAACAGTTACCTACGAGCAGTACTTC. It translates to CASSNDRTVTYEQYF.

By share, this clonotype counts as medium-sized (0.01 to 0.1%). The CDR3 nucleotides are TGTGCCAGCAGTTTCCAGTCGGGATTGGGTCACAATGAGCAGTTCTTC. Protein: CASSFQSGLGHNEQFF. V is TRBV28 and J is TRBJ2-1; weak D call: TRBD2 (5 bases). The germline V and J ends were trimmed by 3 bases and 5 bases, with 17 bases remaining between them. Germline V gene sequence: CDR1 MDHEN, CDR2 SYDVKM. This CDR3 is 16 amino acids long.

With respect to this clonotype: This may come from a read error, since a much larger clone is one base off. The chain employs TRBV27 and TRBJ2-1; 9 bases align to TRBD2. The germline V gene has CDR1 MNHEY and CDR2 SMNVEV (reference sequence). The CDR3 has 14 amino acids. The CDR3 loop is CASSLWTSVNGQFF. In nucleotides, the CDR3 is TGTGCCAGCAGTTTATGGACTAGCGTGAATGGGCAGTTCTTC.

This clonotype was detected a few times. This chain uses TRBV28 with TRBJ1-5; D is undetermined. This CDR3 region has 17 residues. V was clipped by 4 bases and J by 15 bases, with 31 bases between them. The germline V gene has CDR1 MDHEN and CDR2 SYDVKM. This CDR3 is CASSSPATRAGFGVLHF. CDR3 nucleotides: TGTGCCAGCAGTTCCCCCGCGACACGAGCCGGCTTTGGGGTCCTGCATTTT.

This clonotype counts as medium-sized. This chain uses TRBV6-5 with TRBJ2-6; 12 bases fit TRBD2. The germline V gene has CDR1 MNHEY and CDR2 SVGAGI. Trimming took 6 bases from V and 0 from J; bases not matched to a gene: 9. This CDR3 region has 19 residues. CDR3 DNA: TGTGCCAGCAGGGAACTACTAGCGGGGGGTTACTCTGGGGCCAACGTCCTGACTTTC. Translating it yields CASRELLAGGYSGANVLTF.

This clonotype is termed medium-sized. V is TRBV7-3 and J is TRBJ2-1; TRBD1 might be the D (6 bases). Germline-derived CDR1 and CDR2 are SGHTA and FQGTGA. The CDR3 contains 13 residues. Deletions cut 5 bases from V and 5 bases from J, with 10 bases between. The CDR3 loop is CASSTRQDNEQFF. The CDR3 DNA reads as TGTGCCAGCAGCACCCGACAGGACAATGAGCAGTTCTTC.

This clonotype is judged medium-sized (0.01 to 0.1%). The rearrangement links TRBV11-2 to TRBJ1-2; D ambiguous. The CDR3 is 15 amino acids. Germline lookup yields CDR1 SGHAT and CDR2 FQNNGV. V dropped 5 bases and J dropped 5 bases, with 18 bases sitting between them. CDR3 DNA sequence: TGTGCCAGCAGCCTGCAGAGTACTCGCGGGTATGGCTACACCTTC. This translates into CASSLQSTRGYGYTF.

The CDR3: CASSYSPSGGAYEQYF. Written as DNA, the CDR3 is TGTGCCAGCAGTTACTCCCCGAGCGGGGGGGCCTACGAGCAGTACTTC. The V call is TRBV6-2 or TRBV6-3, the J call TRBJ2-7; 10 positions match TRBD2. Germline lookup yields CDR1 MNHEY and CDR2 SVGEGT. V lost 0 bases and J lost 2; bases outside the gene matches: 4. There are 16 residues in the CDR3.

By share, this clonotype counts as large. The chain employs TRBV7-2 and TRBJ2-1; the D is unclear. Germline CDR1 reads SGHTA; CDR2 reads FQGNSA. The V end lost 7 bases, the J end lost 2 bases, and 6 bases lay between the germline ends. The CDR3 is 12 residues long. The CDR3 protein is CASTMPYNEQFF. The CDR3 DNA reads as TGTGCCAGCACCATGCCCTACAATGAGCAGTTCTTC.

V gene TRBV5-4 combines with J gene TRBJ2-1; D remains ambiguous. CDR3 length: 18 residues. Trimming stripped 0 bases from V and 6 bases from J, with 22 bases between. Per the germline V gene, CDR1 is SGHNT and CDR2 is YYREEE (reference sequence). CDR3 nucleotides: TGTGCCAGCAGCTTGGACACAGACACATCGGTAGGGATCAATGAGCAGTTCTTC. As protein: CASSLDTDTSVGINEQFF. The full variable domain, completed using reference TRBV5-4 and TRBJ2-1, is ETGVTQSPTHLIKTRGQQVTLRCSSQSGHNTVSWYQQALGQGPQFIFQYYREEENGRGNFPPRFSGLQFPNYSSELNVNALELDDSALYLCASSLDTDTSVGINEQFFGPGTRLTVL.

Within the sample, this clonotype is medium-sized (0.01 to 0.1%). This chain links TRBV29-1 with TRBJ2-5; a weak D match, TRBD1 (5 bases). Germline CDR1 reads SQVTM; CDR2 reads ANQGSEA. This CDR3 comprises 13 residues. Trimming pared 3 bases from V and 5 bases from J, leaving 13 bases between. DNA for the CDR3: TGCAGCGTTGAGCGACAGTCAGGGGAGACCCAGTACTTC. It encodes CSVERQSGETQYF.

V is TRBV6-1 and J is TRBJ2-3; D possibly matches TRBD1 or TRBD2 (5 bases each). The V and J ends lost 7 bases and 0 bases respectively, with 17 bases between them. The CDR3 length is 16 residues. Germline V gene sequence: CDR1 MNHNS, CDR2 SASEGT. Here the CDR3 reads CASTPGTDPSTDTQYF. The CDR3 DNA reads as TGTGCCAGCACTCCCGGGACGGACCCTAGCACAGATACGCAGTATTTT.

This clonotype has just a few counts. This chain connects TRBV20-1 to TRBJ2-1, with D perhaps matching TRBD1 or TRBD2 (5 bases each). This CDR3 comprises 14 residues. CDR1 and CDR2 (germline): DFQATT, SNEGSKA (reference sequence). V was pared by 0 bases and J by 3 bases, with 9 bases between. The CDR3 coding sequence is TGCAGTGCTAGAGAGGGGACGGTCTACAATGAGCAGTTCTTC. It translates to CSAREGTVYNEQFF.

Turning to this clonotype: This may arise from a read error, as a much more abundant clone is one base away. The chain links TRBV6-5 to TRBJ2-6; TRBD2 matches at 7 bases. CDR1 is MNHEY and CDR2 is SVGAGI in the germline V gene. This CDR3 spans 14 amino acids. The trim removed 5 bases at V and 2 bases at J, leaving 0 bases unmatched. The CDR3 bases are TGTGCCAGCAGTCGGGGGGCTGGGGCCAACGTCCTGACTTTC. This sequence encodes CASSRGAGANVLTF.

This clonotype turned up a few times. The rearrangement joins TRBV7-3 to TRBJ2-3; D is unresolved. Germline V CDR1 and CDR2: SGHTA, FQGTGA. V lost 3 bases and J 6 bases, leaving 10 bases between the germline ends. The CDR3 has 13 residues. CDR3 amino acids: CASSLALGDTQYF. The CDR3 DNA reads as TGTGCCAGCAGCTTGGCCCTCGGGGATACGCAGTATTTT.

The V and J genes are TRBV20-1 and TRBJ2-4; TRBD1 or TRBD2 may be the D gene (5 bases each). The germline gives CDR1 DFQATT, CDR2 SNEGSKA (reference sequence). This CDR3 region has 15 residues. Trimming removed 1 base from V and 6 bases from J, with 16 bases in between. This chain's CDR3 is CSARGLAGSLNIQYF. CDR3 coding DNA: TGCAGTGCTAGAGGGTTGGCAGGGAGTTTAAACATTCAGTACTTC.

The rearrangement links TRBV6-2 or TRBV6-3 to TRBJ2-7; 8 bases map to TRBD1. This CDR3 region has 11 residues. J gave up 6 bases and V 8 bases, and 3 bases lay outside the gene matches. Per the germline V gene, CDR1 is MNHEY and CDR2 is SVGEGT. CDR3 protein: CASSTGVEQYF. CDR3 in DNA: TGTGCCAGCTCGACAGGGGTCGAGCAGTACTTC.

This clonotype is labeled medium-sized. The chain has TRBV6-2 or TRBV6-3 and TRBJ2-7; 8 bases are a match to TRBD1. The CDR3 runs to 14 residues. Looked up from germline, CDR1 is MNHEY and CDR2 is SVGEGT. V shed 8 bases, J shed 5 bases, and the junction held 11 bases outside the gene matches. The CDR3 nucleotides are TGTGCCAGCGATACGGGACAGGAATCGGACGAGCAGTACTTC. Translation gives CASDTGQESDEQYF.

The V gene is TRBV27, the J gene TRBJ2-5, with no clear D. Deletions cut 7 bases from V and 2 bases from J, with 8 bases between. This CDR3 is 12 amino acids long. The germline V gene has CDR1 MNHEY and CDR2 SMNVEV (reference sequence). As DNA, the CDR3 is TGTGCCAGCAAGGCCAGACAAGAGACCCAGTACTTC. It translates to CASKARQETQYF.

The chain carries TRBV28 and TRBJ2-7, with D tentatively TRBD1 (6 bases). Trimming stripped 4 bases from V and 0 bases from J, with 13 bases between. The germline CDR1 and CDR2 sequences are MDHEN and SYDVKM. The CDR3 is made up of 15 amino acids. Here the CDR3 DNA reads TGTGCCAGCAGTTCATCCGAGACAGGCTCCTACGAGCAGTACTTC. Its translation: CASSSSETGSYEQYF.

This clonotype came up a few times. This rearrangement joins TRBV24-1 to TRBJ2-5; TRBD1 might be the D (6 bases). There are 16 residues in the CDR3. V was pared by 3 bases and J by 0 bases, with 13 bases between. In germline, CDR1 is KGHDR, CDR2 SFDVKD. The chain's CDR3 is CATSDGGQNNQETQYF. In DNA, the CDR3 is TGTGCCACCAGTGATGGTGGACAGAACAACCAAGAGACCCAGTACTTC.

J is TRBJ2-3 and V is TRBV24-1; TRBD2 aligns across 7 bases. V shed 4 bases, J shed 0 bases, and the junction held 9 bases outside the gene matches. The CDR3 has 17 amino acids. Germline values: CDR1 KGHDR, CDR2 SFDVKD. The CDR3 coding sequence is TGTGCCACCAGTGACGCGGGGGACGCGGGCAGCACAGATACGCAGTATTTT. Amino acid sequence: CATSDAGDAGSTDTQYF.